These T cell receptor beta chains were read from a single sample in a study of pediatric ulcerative colitis. Sequencing was performed with immunoSEQ multiplex PCR; in TCRdb, only in-frame clones are kept and a portion is missing. The sample consists of about 37,000 clones, roughly 70% of them appearing once. The sample taken for sequencing was gut tissue. The receptors derive from a boy aged 5-17 years with severe ulcerative colitis. The CDR3 runs from the conserved cysteine through the conserved F or W. The order of the fields is CDR3 length, D gene, J gene, V gene, clone size, CDR3 DNA, CDR3 protein. A D gene is named only where the DNA matches it firmly. Clone size is shown for a subset of rows, as once, few, many or a class of expanded clone.

CDR3 length: 16; D gene: NA; J gene: TRBJ2-3; V gene: TRBV11-2; clone size: NA; CDR3 DNA: TGTGCCAGCAGCTTAGGAAGGATAGCCGGCACAGATACGCAGTATTTT; CDR3 protein: CASSLGRIAGTDTQYF
CDR3 length: 10; D gene: NA; J gene: TRBJ2-3; V gene: TRBV29-1; clone size: few; CDR3 DNA: TGCAGCGTTCGGCTCGATACGCAGTATTTT; CDR3 protein: CSVRLDTQYF
CDR3 length: 14; D gene: NA; J gene: TRBJ1-1; V gene: TRBV7-8; clone size: NA; CDR3 DNA: TGTGCCAGCAGCCCCCCATCCCAGAACACTGAAGCTTTCTTT; CDR3 protein: CASSPPSQNTEAFF
CDR3 length: 13; D gene: TRBD1; J gene: TRBJ2-5; V gene: TRBV7-2; clone size: NA; CDR3 DNA: TGTGCCAGCAGCCCGACAGGGGGAGAGACCCAGTACTTC; CDR3 protein: CASSPTGGETQYF
CDR3 length: 13; D gene: NA; J gene: TRBJ2-2; V gene: TRBV10-3; clone size: NA; CDR3 DNA: TGTGCCATCAGTATTGGAGGATCCGGGGAGCTGTTTTTT; CDR3 protein: CAISIGGSGELFF
CDR3 length: 11; D gene: NA; J gene: TRBJ1-2; V gene: TRBV20-1; clone size: NA; CDR3 DNA: TGCAGGGCCGACAGCGGGTATGGCTACACCTTC; CDR3 protein: CRADSGYGYTF
CDR3 length: 14; D gene: NA; J gene: TRBJ1-1; V gene: TRBV5-1; clone size: NA; CDR3 DNA: TGCGCCAGCAGCGTCAGAAGTCTGAACACTGAAGCTTTCTTT; CDR3 protein: CASSVRSLNTEAFF
CDR3 length: 11; D gene: NA; J gene: TRBJ1-5; V gene: TRBV28; clone size: NA; CDR3 DNA: TGTGCCAGCGGCTTGGGTGTCCAGCAGCATTTT; CDR3 protein: CASGLGVQQHF
CDR3 length: 14; D gene: NA; J gene: TRBJ2-7; V gene: TRBV10-1; clone size: NA; CDR3 DNA: TGCGCCAGCAGTGAGTCGCCAGGGGCCTACGAGCAGTACTTC; CDR3 protein: CASSESPGAYEQYF
CDR3 length: 13; D gene: TRBD1; J gene: TRBJ1-1; V gene: TRBV18; clone size: NA; CDR3 DNA: TGTGCCAGCTCACCAACAGGACAGGACGCGGCGCTCTTT; CDR3 protein: CASSPTGQDAALF
CDR3 length: 15; D gene: NA; J gene: TRBJ2-3; V gene: TRBV4-1; clone size: NA; CDR3 DNA: TGCGCCAGCAGCCAAGATCATGTAGGCACAGATACGCAGTATTTT; CDR3 protein: CASSQDHVGTDTQYF
CDR3 length: 14; D gene: TRBD2; J gene: TRBJ2-3; V gene: TRBV6-1; clone size: NA; CDR3 DNA: TGTGCCAGCAGTTTAGCGGGGGCCACAGATACGCAGTATTTT; CDR3 protein: CASSLAGATDTQYF
CDR3 length: 16; D gene: NA; J gene: TRBJ2-3; V gene: TRBV9; clone size: NA; CDR3 DNA: TGTGCCAGCAGCGTGAGAGGGGACATCCGCACAGATACGCAGTATTTT; CDR3 protein: CASSVRGDIRTDTQYF
CDR3 length: 14; D gene: TRBD1; J gene: TRBJ2-7; V gene: TRBV27; clone size: NA; CDR3 DNA: TGTGCCAGCAGTCCCCGGGGACAGGTCTACGAGCAGTACTTC; CDR3 protein: CASSPRGQVYEQYF
CDR3 length: 14; D gene: NA; J gene: TRBJ1-2; V gene: TRBV29-1; clone size: few; CDR3 DNA: TGCAGCGTTGTATCTGTAGGAGCTAACTATGGCTACACCTTC; CDR3 protein: CSVVSVGANYGYTF
CDR3 length: 12; D gene: NA; J gene: TRBJ1-1; V gene: TRBV30; clone size: NA; CDR3 DNA: TGTGCCTGGACCCCTGGGGACACTGAAGCTTTCTTT; CDR3 protein: CAWTPGDTEAFF
CDR3 length: 18; D gene: NA; J gene: TRBJ2-2; V gene: TRBV5-1; clone size: NA; CDR3 DNA: TGCGCCAGCAGCTTCAGACTAGTGGGGGGTACCAACACCGGGGAGCTGTTTTTT; CDR3 protein: CASSFRLVGGTNTGELFF
CDR3 length: 12; D gene: NA; J gene: TRBJ2-7; V gene: TRBV10-1; clone size: NA; CDR3 DNA: TGCGCCAGCAGCCTGACTAGTTCCGGGCAGTACTTC; CDR3 protein: CASSLTSSGQYF
CDR3 length: 14; D gene: NA; J gene: TRBJ1-3; V gene: TRBV13; clone size: once; CDR3 DNA: TGTGCCAGCAGCGCCAAATTCTCTGGAAACACCATATATTTT; CDR3 protein: CASSAKFSGNTIYF
CDR3 length: 14; D gene: NA; J gene: TRBJ2-5; V gene: TRBV7-3; clone size: NA; CDR3 DNA: TGTGCCAGCAGCGCGGGACCCATCCAAGAGACCCAGTACTTC; CDR3 protein: CASSAGPIQETQYF
CDR3 length: 15; D gene: NA; J gene: TRBJ1-2; V gene: TRBV5-1; clone size: NA; CDR3 DNA: TGCGCCAGCAGGCACTACAGCATGCAAAACTATGGCTACACCTTC; CDR3 protein: CASRHYSMQNYGYTF
CDR3 length: 13; D gene: NA; J gene: TRBJ2-2; V gene: TRBV18; clone size: few; CDR3 DNA: TGTGCCAGCTCACCTGTGAACACCGGGGAGCTGTTTTTT; CDR3 protein: CASSPVNTGELFF
CDR3 length: 16; D gene: NA; J gene: TRBJ1-5; V gene: TRBV21-1; clone size: NA; CDR3 DNA: TGTGCCAGCAGCACCAGGGAGGATAGTAACAATCAGCCCCAGCATTTT; CDR3 protein: CASSTREDSNNQPQHF
CDR3 length: 18; D gene: TRBD2; J gene: TRBJ2-1; V gene: TRBV7-7; clone size: NA; CDR3 DNA: TGTGCCAGCAGCTTAGTTCCCCCACAGTGGGGGGGTATCTATGAGCAGTTCTTC; CDR3 protein: CASSLVPPQWGGIYEQFF
CDR3 length: 14; D gene: TRBD2; J gene: TRBJ2-5; V gene: TRBV6-5; clone size: NA; CDR3 DNA: TGTGCCAGCTTCCCAGCGGGGGACCAAGAGACCCAGTACTTC; CDR3 protein: CASFPAGDQETQYF
CDR3 length: 15; D gene: TRBD1; J gene: TRBJ1-6; V gene: TRBV30; clone size: NA; CDR3 DNA: TGTGCCTGGAGGGTAAAACAGGGGGCTAATTCACCCCTCCACTTT; CDR3 protein: CAWRVKQGANSPLHF
CDR3 length: 13; D gene: NA; J gene: TRBJ1-2; V gene: TRBV6-6; clone size: NA; CDR3 DNA: TGTGCCAGCAGAAACCGGGGGAACTATGGCTACACCTTC; CDR3 protein: CASRNRGNYGYTF
CDR3 length: 16; D gene: TRBD2; J gene: TRBJ2-3; V gene: TRBV7-8; clone size: NA; CDR3 DNA: TGTGCCAGCAGAACCGGGACTAGTGGGGGGATGGATACGCAGTATTTT; CDR3 protein: CASRTGTSGGMDTQYF
CDR3 length: 14; D gene: TRBD1; J gene: TRBJ2-7; V gene: TRBV5-1; clone size: NA; CDR3 DNA: TGCGCCAGCAGTCCAGGGGGCGTAACCTACGAGCAGTACTTC; CDR3 protein: CASSPGGVTYEQYF
CDR3 length: 18; D gene: NA; J gene: TRBJ2-3; V gene: TRBV7-2; clone size: NA; CDR3 DNA: TGTGCCAGCAGCTTAGAGTATGGGGGGACCCTCCCCACAGATACGCAGTATTTT; CDR3 protein: CASSLEYGGTLPTDTQYF
CDR3 length: 15; D gene: TRBD1; J gene: TRBJ2-1; V gene: TRBV9; clone size: few; CDR3 DNA: TGTGCCAGCAGCCCCCGGACAGGGTATAACAATGAGCAGTTCTTC; CDR3 protein: CASSPRTGYNNEQFF
CDR3 length: 14; D gene: TRBD1; J gene: TRBJ1-3; V gene: TRBV18; clone size: NA; CDR3 DNA: TGTGCCACCACGGGACAGAACTCTGGAAACACCATATATTTT; CDR3 protein: CATTGQNSGNTIYF
CDR3 length: 17; D gene: TRBD1; J gene: TRBJ2-1; V gene: TRBV11-2; clone size: once; CDR3 DNA: TGTGCCAGCAGCGGCAAGCGACAGGGGTGGGCCTACAATGAGCAGTTCTTC; CDR3 protein: CASSGKRQGWAYNEQFF
CDR3 length: 16; D gene: NA; J gene: TRBJ2-3; V gene: TRBV5-1; clone size: NA; CDR3 DNA: TGCGCCAGCAGGTCTGGAGCGGGATTTAGGGGGGATACGCAGTATTTT; CDR3 protein: CASRSGAGFRGDTQYF
CDR3 length: 15; D gene: NA; J gene: TRBJ1-2; V gene: TRBV7-9; clone size: NA; CDR3 DNA: TGTGCCAGCAGCTTAGATCCGACAAGGAACTATGGCTACACCTTC; CDR3 protein: CASSLDPTRNYGYTF
CDR3 length: 14; D gene: NA; J gene: TRBJ2-2; V gene: TRBV5-1; clone size: NA; CDR3 DNA: TGCGCCAGCAGCCACGGGACGTACACCGGGGAGCTGTTTTTT; CDR3 protein: CASSHGTYTGELFF
CDR3 length: 16; D gene: NA; J gene: TRBJ1-5; V gene: TRBV2; clone size: NA; CDR3 DNA: TGTGCCAGCAGTGGGGTCGGAGGGGACGGCAATCAGCCCCAGCATTTT; CDR3 protein: CASSGVGGDGNQPQHF
CDR3 length: 15; D gene: NA; J gene: TRBJ1-2; V gene: TRBV6-1; clone size: NA; CDR3 DNA: TGTGCCAGCAACCTAGGATCTAGCCCCCTCTATGGCTACACCTTC; CDR3 protein: CASNLGSSPLYGYTF
CDR3 length: 15; D gene: NA; J gene: TRBJ2-5; V gene: TRBV5-1; clone size: few; CDR3 DNA: TGCGCCAGCAGCTTGGAGTGGGGGGGCCTCTGGGGCCAGTACTTC; CDR3 protein: CASSLEWGGLWGQYF
CDR3 length: 19; D gene: NA; J gene: TRBJ1-1; V gene: TRBV21-1; clone size: NA; CDR3 DNA: TGTGCCAGCAGCAGGCCCGGGACTCTTCACCGGCGGCGTAACACTGAAGCTTTCTTT; CDR3 protein: CASSRPGTLHRRRNTEAFF